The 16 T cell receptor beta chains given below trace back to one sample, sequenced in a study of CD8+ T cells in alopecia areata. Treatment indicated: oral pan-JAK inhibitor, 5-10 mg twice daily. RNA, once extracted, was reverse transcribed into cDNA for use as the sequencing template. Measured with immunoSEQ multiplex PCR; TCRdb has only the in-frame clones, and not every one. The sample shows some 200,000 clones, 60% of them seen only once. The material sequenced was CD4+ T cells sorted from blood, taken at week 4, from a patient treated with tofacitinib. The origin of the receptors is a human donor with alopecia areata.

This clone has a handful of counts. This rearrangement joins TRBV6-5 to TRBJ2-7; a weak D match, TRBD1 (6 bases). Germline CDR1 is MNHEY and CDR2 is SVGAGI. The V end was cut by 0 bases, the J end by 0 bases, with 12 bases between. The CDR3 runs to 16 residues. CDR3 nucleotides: TGTGCCAGCAGTTACTCAGCCGGGACAACCTCCTACGAGCAGTACTTC. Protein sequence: CASSYSAGTTSYEQYF.

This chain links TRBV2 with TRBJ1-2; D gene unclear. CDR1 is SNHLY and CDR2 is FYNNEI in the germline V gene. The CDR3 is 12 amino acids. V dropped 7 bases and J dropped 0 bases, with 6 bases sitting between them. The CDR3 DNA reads TGTGCCAGCAAAGTGGCTAACTATGGCTACACCTTC. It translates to CASKVANYGYTF. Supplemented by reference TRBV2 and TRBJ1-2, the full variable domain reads EPEVTQTPSHQVTQMGQEVILRCVPISNHLYFYWYRQILGQKVEFLVSFYNNEISEKSEIFDDQFSVERPDGSNFTLKIRSTKLEDSAMYFCASKVANYGYTFGSGTRLTVV.

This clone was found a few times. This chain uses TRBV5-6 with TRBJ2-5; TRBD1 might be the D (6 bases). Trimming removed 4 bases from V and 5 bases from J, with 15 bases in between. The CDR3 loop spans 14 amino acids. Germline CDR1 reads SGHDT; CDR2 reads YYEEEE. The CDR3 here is CASSTGQPGETQYF. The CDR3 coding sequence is TGTGCCAGCAGCACCGGACAGCCCGGGGAGACCCAGTACTTC.

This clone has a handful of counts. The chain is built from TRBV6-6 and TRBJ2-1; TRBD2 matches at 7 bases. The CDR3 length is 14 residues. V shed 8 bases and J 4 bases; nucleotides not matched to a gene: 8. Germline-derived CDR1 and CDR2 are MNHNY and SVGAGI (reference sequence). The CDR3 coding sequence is TGTGCCAGCCAAGGGAGGGTTGGGTACAATGAGCAGTTCTTC. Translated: CASQGRVGYNEQFF.

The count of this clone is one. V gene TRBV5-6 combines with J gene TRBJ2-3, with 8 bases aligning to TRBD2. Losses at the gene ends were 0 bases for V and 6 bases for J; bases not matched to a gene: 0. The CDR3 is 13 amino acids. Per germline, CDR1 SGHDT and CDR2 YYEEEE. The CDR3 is CASSLGTSDTQYF. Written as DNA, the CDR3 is TGTGCCAGCAGCTTGGGGACTAGCGATACGCAGTATTTT.

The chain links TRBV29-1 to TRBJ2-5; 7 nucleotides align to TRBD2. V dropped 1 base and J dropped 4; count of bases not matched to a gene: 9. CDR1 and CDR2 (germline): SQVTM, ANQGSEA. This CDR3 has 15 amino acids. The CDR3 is CSVEGSTREGETQYF. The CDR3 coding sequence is TGCAGCGTTGAAGGAAGTACCAGGGAGGGAGAGACCCAGTACTTC.

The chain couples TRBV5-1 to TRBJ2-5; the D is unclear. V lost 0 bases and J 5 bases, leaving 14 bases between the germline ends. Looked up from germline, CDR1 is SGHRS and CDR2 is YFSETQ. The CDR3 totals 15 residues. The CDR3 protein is CASSLARQRGETQYF. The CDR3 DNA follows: TGCGCCAGCAGCTTGGCCCGCCAACGAGGCGAGACCCAGTACTTC.

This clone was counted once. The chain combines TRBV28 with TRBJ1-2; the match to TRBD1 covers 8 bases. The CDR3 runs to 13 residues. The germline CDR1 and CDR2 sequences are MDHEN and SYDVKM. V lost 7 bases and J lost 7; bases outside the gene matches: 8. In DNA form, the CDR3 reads TGTGCCAGCAACACACAGGGGGAAGCTGGCTACACCTTC. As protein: CASNTQGEAGYTF.

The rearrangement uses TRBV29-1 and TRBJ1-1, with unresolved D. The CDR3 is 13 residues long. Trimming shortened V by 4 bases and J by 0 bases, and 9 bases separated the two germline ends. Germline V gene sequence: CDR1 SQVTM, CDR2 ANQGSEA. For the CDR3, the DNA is TGCAGCGTTGCGCCCGTCCTGAACACTGAAGCTTTCTTT. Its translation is CSVAPVLNTEAFF. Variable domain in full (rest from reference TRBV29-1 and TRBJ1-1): SAVISQKPSRDICQRGTSLTIQCQVDSQVTMMFWYRQQPGQSLTLIATANQGSEATYESGFVIDKFPISRPNLTFSTLTVSNMSPEDSSIYLCSVAPVLNTEAFFGQGTRLTVV.

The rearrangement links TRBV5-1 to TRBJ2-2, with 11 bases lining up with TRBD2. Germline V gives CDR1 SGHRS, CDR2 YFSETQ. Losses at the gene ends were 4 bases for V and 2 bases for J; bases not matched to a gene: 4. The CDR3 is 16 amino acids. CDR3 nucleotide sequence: TGCGCCAGCAGCCGGGGGACTAGCGGTAACACCGGGGAGCTGTTTTTT. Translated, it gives CASSRGTSGNTGELFF.

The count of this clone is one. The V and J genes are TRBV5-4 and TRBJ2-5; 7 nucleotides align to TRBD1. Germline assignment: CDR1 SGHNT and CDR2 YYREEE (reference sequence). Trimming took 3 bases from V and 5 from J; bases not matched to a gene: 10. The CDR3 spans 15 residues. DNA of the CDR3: TGTGCCAGCAGCTCCCCCCCAGGGGGTCCGGAGACCCAGTACTTC. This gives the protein CASSSPPGGPETQYF.

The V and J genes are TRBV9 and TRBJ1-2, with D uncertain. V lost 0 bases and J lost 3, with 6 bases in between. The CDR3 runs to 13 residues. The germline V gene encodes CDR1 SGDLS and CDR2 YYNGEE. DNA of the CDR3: TGTGCCAGCAGCGTAGAGGAAGACTATGGCTACACCTTC. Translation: CASSVEEDYGYTF.

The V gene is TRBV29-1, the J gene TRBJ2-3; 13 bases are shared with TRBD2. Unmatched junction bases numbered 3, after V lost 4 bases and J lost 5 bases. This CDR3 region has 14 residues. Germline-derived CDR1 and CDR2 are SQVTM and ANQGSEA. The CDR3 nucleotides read TGCAGCGTTGTCGGACTAGCGGGGGTAGATACGCAGTATTTT. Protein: CSVVGLAGVDTQYF.

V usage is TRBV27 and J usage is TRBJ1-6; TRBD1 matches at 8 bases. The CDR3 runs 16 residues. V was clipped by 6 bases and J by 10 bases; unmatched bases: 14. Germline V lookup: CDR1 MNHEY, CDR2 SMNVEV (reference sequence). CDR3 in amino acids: CASSKKPTGAWSPLHF. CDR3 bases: TGTGCCAGCAGCAAGAAACCGACAGGGGCTTGGTCACCCCTCCACTTT.

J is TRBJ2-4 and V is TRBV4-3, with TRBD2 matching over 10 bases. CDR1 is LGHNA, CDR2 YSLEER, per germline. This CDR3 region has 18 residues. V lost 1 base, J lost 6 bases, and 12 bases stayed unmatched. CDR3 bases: TGCGCCAGCAGCCAAGCGAGTAGGGCTAGCGGGGGCCTAAACATTCAGTACTTC. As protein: CASSQASRASGGLNIQYF.

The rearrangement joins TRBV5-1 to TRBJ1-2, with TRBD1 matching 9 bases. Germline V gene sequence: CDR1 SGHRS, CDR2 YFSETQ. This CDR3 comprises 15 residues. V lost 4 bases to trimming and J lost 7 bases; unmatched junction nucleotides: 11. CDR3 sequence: CASSPGDRVQLGYTF. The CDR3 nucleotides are TGCGCCAGCAGCCCGGGGGACAGGGTTCAACTTGGCTACACCTTC.